One T cell receptor beta chain is described in this entry. Patients in Seattle were enrolled during active infection, then followed longitudinally. Data came from immunoSEQ multiplex PCR; TCRdb stores just in-frame clones and leaves some out. This sample has under 250,000 clones; about 83% occur once, and the top ten carry 5% to 7%. These data come from a study of blood T cell repertoires in COVID-19. CDR3 length: 16 amino acids. V gave up 4 bases and J gave up 4 bases, with 17 bases separating them. Germline-derived CDR1 and CDR2 are SEHNR and FQNEAQ (reference sequence). This sequence was found in a woman of 80 years or more with COVID-19, enrolled during active disease. This chain links TRBV7-9 with TRBJ1-3; D perhaps matches TRBD1 (6 bases). The sequenced material came from peripheral blood. CDR3 sequence (DNA): TGTGCCAGCAGCTCAACAGGGCCCTGGGGAGGAAACACCATATATTTT. It encodes CASSSTGPWGGNTIYF.